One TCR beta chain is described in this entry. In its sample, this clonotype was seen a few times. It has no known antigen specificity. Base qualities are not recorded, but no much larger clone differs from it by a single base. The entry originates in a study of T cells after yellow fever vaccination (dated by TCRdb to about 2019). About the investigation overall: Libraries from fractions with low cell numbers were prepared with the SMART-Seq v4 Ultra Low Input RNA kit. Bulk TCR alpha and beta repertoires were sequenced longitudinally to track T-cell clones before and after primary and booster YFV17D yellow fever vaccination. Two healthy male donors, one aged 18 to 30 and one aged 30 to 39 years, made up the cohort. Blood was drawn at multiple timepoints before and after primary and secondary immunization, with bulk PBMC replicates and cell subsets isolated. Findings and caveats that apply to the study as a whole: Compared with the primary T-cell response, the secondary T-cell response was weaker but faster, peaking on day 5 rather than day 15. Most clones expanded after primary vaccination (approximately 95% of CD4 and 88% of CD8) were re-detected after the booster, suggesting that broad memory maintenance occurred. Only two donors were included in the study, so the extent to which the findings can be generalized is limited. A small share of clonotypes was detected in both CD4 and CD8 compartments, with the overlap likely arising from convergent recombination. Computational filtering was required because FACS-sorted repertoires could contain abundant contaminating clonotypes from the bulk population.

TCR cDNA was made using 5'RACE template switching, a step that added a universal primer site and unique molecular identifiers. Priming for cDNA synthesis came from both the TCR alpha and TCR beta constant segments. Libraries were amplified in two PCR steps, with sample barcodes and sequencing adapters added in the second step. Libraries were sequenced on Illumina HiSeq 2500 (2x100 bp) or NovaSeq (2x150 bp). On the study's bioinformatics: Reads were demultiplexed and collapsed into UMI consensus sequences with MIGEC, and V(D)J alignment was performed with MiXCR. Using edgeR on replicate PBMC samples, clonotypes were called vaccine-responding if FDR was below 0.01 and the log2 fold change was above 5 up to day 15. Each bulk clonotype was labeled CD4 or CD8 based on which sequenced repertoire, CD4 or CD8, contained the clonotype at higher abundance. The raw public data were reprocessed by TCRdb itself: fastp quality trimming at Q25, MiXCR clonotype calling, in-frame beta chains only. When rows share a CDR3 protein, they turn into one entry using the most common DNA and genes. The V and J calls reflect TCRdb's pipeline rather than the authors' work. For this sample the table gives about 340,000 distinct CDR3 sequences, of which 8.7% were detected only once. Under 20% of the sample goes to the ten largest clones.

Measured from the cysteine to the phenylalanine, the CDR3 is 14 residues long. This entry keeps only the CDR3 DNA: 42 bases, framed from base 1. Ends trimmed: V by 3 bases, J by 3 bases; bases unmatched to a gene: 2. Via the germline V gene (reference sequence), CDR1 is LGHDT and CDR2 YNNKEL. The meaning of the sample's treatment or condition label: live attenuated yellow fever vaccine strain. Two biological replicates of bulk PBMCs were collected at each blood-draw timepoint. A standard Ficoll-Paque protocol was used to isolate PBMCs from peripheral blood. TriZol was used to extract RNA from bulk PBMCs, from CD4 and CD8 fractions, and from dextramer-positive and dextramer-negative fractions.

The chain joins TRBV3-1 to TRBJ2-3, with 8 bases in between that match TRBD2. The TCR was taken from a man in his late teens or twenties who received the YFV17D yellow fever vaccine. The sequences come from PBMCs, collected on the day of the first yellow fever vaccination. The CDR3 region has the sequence CASSHSGATDTQYF. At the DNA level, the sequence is TGTGCCAGCAGCCATAGCGGGGCAACAGATACGCAGTATTTT.